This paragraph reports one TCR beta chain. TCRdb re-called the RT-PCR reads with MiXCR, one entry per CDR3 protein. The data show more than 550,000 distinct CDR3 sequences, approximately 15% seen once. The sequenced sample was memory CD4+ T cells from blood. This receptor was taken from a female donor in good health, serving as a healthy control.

This CDR3 reads CASSYSSGAQETQYF. The CDR3 DNA follows: TGCGCCAGCAGCTATTCCTCAGGGGCCCAAGAGACCCAGTACTTC. The chain uses TRBV5-1 and TRBJ2-5, with D tentatively TRBD1 (6 bases). The V gene's germline CDR1 is SGHRS and CDR2 YFSETQ. The ends were cut back, 3 bases at V and 1 base at J, with 13 bases in the middle. The CDR3 covers 15 residues.